A selection of T cell receptor beta chains follows, all from one sample in a study of blood T cell repertoires in COVID-19. Here immunoSEQ multiplex PCR was the method, and the copy in TCRdb shows in-frame clones only, minus some. Of approximately 490,000 clones listed, approximately 86% are singletons. Specimen: PBMCs or T cells enriched from blood (not recorded which). The receptor source for this set is a woman aged 60-75 years who had recovered from COVID-19. Both conserved end residues are part of each CDR3. Fields, in order: CDR3 length, clone size, D gene, V gene, J gene, CDR3 protein, CDR3 DNA. A D gene is named only where the DNA matches it firmly. Some rows mark clone size as missing; the rest say once, few, many or name a class of expanded clone.

len: 9
abundance: once
d_gene: NA
v_gene: TRBV29-1
j_gene: TRBJ1-2
CDR3aa: CSVEAGYTF
CDR3nt: TGCAGCGTAGAGGCTGGCTACACCTTC

len: 15
abundance: NA
d_gene: NA
v_gene: TRBV5-1
j_gene: TRBJ2-6
CDR3aa: CASSLTSSGANVLTF
CDR3nt: TGCGCCAGCAGCCTAACTAGCTCTGGGGCCAACGTCCTGACTTTC

len: 19
abundance: NA
d_gene: TRBD2
v_gene: TRBV3-1/TRBV3-2
j_gene: TRBJ2-6
CDR3aa: CASSQEELGLAARANVLTF
CDR3nt: TGTGCCAGCAGCCAAGAAGAATTGGGACTAGCGGCTAGGGCCAACGTCCTGACTTTC

len: 17
abundance: NA
d_gene: TRBD2
v_gene: TRBV9
j_gene: TRBJ2-2
CDR3aa: CASSVRLAGGMSGELFF
CDR3nt: TGTGCCAGCAGCGTAAGGCTAGCGGGGGGGATGTCCGGGGAGCTGTTTTTT

len: 12
abundance: NA
d_gene: NA
v_gene: TRBV10-3
j_gene: TRBJ1-2
CDR3aa: CAISSDSYGYTF
CDR3nt: TGTGCCATCAGTTCGGACAGCTATGGCTACACCTTC

len: 14
abundance: NA
d_gene: NA
v_gene: TRBV6-1
j_gene: TRBJ1-5
CDR3aa: CASSEQVTLWPQHF
CDR3nt: TGTGCCAGCAGTGAACAGGTGACCCTTTGGCCCCAGCATTTT

len: 14
abundance: once
d_gene: TRBD1
v_gene: TRBV5-6
j_gene: TRBJ1-1
CDR3aa: CASSWKDRGSRAFF
CDR3nt: TGTGCCAGCAGCTGGAAAGACAGGGGGAGTAGGGCTTTCTTT

len: 18
abundance: NA
d_gene: TRBD2
v_gene: TRBV11-2
j_gene: TRBJ2-2
CDR3aa: CASSRGGLLVPTTGELFF
CDR3nt: TGTGCCAGCAGCCGGGGGGGGTTGCTAGTCCCGACCACCGGGGAGCTGTTTTTT

len: 15
abundance: NA
d_gene: NA
v_gene: TRBV5-1
j_gene: TRBJ2-3
CDR3aa: CASSRGRGVPDTQYF
CDR3nt: TGCGCCAGCAGCCGGGGCAGGGGTGTGCCAGATACGCAGTATTTT

len: 14
abundance: NA
d_gene: TRBD1
v_gene: TRBV7-2
j_gene: TRBJ1-3
CDR3aa: CASSRTGTGNTIYF
CDR3nt: TGTGCCAGCAGCCGGACAGGAACTGGAAACACCATATATTTT

len: 14
abundance: NA
d_gene: NA
v_gene: TRBV19
j_gene: TRBJ1-2
CDR3aa: CASIPASGFGGYTF
CDR3nt: TGTGCCAGCATCCCGGCCTCGGGGTTCGGTGGCTACACCTTC

len: 13
abundance: NA
d_gene: NA
v_gene: TRBV21-1
j_gene: TRBJ1-2
CDR3aa: CASRPRVDYGYTF
CDR3nt: TGTGCCAGCAGACCCAGGGTTGACTATGGCTACACCTTC

len: 15
abundance: few
d_gene: TRBD2
v_gene: TRBV11-3
j_gene: TRBJ2-1
CDR3aa: CASSSPGGSYNEQFF
CDR3nt: TGTGCCAGCAGCTCCCCCGGGGGGTCCTACAATGAGCAGTTCTTC

len: 15
abundance: NA
d_gene: TRBD2
v_gene: TRBV6-5
j_gene: TRBJ2-3
CDR3aa: CASESGGLGTDTQYF
CDR3nt: TGTGCCAGCGAATCGGGAGGGTTGGGCACAGATACGCAGTATTTT

len: 13
abundance: NA
d_gene: NA
v_gene: TRBV12-3/TRBV12-4
j_gene: TRBJ1-2
CDR3aa: CASSFSANYGYTF
CDR3nt: TGTGCCAGCAGTTTCTCGGCTAACTATGGCTACACCTTC

len: 15
abundance: NA
d_gene: NA
v_gene: TRBV20-1
j_gene: TRBJ2-3
CDR3aa: CSASEPLWHTDTQYF
CDR3nt: TGCAGTGCTAGTGAACCCCTGTGGCACACAGATACGCAGTATTTT

len: 12
abundance: NA
d_gene: NA
v_gene: TRBV2
j_gene: TRBJ2-2
CDR3aa: CASSLISGELFF
CDR3nt: TGTGCCAGCAGTTTGATTAGCGGGGAGCTGTTTTTT

len: 14
abundance: NA
d_gene: NA
v_gene: TRBV3-1/TRBV3-2
j_gene: TRBJ1-5
CDR3aa: CASSQDPGGQPQHF
CDR3nt: TGTGCCAGCAGCCAAGATCCTGGAGGTCAGCCCCAGCATTTT

len: 16
abundance: NA
d_gene: TRBD1
v_gene: TRBV5-4
j_gene: TRBJ1-2
CDR3aa: CASSPGGGQGSYGYTF
CDR3nt: TGTGCCAGCAGCCCTGGAGGGGGACAGGGATCCTATGGCTACACCTTC

len: 15
abundance: NA
d_gene: TRBD2
v_gene: TRBV4-1
j_gene: TRBJ2-5
CDR3aa: CASSQGASGRETQYF
CDR3nt: TGCGCCAGCAGCCAAGGGGCTAGCGGGCGGGAGACCCAGTACTTC

len: 14
abundance: NA
d_gene: NA
v_gene: TRBV20-1
j_gene: TRBJ1-3
CDR3aa: CSASKDSSGNTIYF
CDR3nt: TGCAGTGCTAGTAAGGACAGCTCTGGAAACACCATATATTTT

len: 14
abundance: NA
d_gene: TRBD1
v_gene: TRBV10-3
j_gene: TRBJ1-5
CDR3aa: CAISGGQGYQPQHF
CDR3nt: TGTGCCATCAGTGGTGGACAGGGGTATCAGCCCCAGCATTTT

len: 17
abundance: NA
d_gene: NA
v_gene: TRBV5-1
j_gene: TRBJ1-6
CDR3aa: CASSLDEQGSSNSPLHF
CDR3nt: TGCGCCAGCAGCCTGGATGAACAGGGTTCTTCCAATTCACCCCTCCACTTT

len: 13
abundance: NA
d_gene: NA
v_gene: TRBV29-1
j_gene: TRBJ1-2
CDR3aa: CSVMTGTNYGYTF
CDR3nt: TGCAGCGTCATGACAGGTACTAACTATGGCTACACCTTC

len: 13
abundance: NA
d_gene: TRBD2
v_gene: TRBV6-5
j_gene: TRBJ2-7
CDR3aa: CASSLLAGYEQYF
CDR3nt: TGTGCCAGCAGTTTACTAGCGGGGTACGAGCAGTACTTC

len: 14
abundance: NA
d_gene: TRBD1
v_gene: TRBV5-1
j_gene: TRBJ1-2
CDR3aa: CASGPRDRGHGYTF
CDR3nt: TGCGCCAGCGGACCCCGAGACAGGGGGCATGGCTACACCTTC

len: 12
abundance: NA
d_gene: NA
v_gene: TRBV6-4
j_gene: TRBJ1-2
CDR3aa: CASSGTGHGYTF
CDR3nt: TGTGCCAGCAGTGGCACAGGGCATGGCTACACCTTC

len: 18
abundance: NA
d_gene: NA
v_gene: TRBV11-2
j_gene: TRBJ2-3
CDR3aa: CASSLSRGFGTGRDTQYF
CDR3nt: TGTGCCAGCAGCTTAAGTCGGGGTTTTGGTACAGGGAGAGATACGCAGTATTTT

len: 14
abundance: NA
d_gene: NA
v_gene: TRBV6-1
j_gene: TRBJ1-5
CDR3aa: CASSETQGGQPQHF
CDR3nt: TGTGCCAGCAGTGAAACACAGGGAGGGCAGCCCCAGCATTTT

len: 14
abundance: NA
d_gene: TRBD1
v_gene: TRBV6-5
j_gene: TRBJ1-5
CDR3aa: CASTTRGVGQPQHF
CDR3nt: TGTGCCAGCACCACCAGGGGGGTGGGTCAGCCCCAGCATTTT

len: 15
abundance: few
d_gene: NA
v_gene: TRBV5-6
j_gene: TRBJ2-3
CDR3aa: CASSRRSSSTDTQYF
CDR3nt: TGTGCCAGCAGCCGCCGGTCCTCTAGCACAGATACGCAGTATTTT

len: 11
abundance: NA
d_gene: NA
v_gene: TRBV20-1
j_gene: TRBJ1-1
CDR3aa: CSASADPTAFF
CDR3nt: TGCAGTGCTAGTGCAGATCCCACAGCTTTCTTT

len: 15
abundance: NA
d_gene: NA
v_gene: TRBV7-2
j_gene: TRBJ2-7
CDR3aa: CASSLDGGPTYEQYF
CDR3nt: TGTGCCAGCAGCTTAGACGGGGGGCCGACCTACGAGCAGTACTTC

len: 14
abundance: NA
d_gene: NA
v_gene: TRBV19
j_gene: TRBJ1-2
CDR3aa: CASSRGGHGYGYTF
CDR3nt: TGTGCCAGTAGTCGGGGGGGGCATGGCTATGGCTACACCTTC

len: 14
abundance: NA
d_gene: NA
v_gene: TRBV7-2
j_gene: TRBJ1-5
CDR3aa: CASSSRQGNQPQHF
CDR3nt: TGTGCCAGCAGCTCTCGACAGGGCAATCAGCCCCAGCATTTT

len: 17
abundance: NA
d_gene: TRBD1
v_gene: TRBV19
j_gene: TRBJ1-1
CDR3aa: CASKYGTGANMNTEAFF
CDR3nt: TGTGCCAGTAAGTACGGGACAGGGGCGAACATGAACACTGAAGCTTTCTTT

len: 11
abundance: once
d_gene: NA
v_gene: TRBV2
j_gene: TRBJ1-1
CDR3aa: CAWSMNTEAFF
CDR3nt: TGTGCCTGGAGTATGAACACTGAAGCTTTCTTT

len: 14
abundance: NA
d_gene: TRBD1
v_gene: TRBV4-1
j_gene: TRBJ1-5
CDR3aa: CASSPQGGNQPQHF
CDR3nt: TGCGCCAGCAGCCCACAGGGGGGCAATCAGCCCCAGCATTTT

len: 14
abundance: NA
d_gene: TRBD1
v_gene: TRBV2
j_gene: TRBJ2-1
CDR3aa: CASSERTGSDEQFF
CDR3nt: TGTGCCAGCAGTGAACGGACAGGGAGCGATGAGCAGTTCTTC

len: 13
abundance: few
d_gene: TRBD1
v_gene: TRBV4-1
j_gene: TRBJ2-7
CDR3aa: CASRKTGEDEQYF
CDR3nt: TGCGCCAGCAGGAAGACAGGGGAGGACGAGCAGTACTTC

len: 13
abundance: NA
d_gene: TRBD1
v_gene: TRBV6-6
j_gene: TRBJ2-5
CDR3aa: CASSYGTVETQYF
CDR3nt: TGTGCCAGCAGTTACGGGACAGTGGAGACCCAGTACTTC

len: 16
abundance: NA
d_gene: NA
v_gene: TRBV1
j_gene: TRBJ1-1
CDR3aa: CTSSQDKRTGDTEAFF
CDR3nt: TGCACCAGCAGCCAAGATAAGAGGACAGGGGACACTGAAGCTTTCTTT

len: 15
abundance: NA
d_gene: NA
v_gene: TRBV9
j_gene: TRBJ2-2
CDR3aa: CASSPRGGASGELFF
CDR3nt: TGTGCCAGCAGCCCCCGCGGGGGCGCTTCCGGGGAGCTGTTTTTT

len: 14
abundance: NA
d_gene: NA
v_gene: TRBV5-1
j_gene: TRBJ1-1
CDR3aa: CASSFTRATVEAFF
CDR3nt: TGCGCCAGCAGCTTCACCAGGGCGACGGTTGAAGCTTTCTTT

len: 16
abundance: NA
d_gene: NA
v_gene: TRBV5-6
j_gene: TRBJ1-3
CDR3aa: CASSFRVLFSGNTIYF
CDR3nt: TGTGCCAGCAGCTTCCGAGTTCTATTCTCTGGAAACACCATATATTTT

len: 12
abundance: NA
d_gene: NA
v_gene: TRBV9
j_gene: TRBJ2-2
CDR3aa: CASSPHPGELFF
CDR3nt: TGTGCCAGCAGCCCACACCCCGGGGAGCTGTTTTTT

len: 15
abundance: once
d_gene: NA
v_gene: TRBV24-1
j_gene: TRBJ2-6
CDR3aa: CATSDRRAGANVLTF
CDR3nt: TGTGCCACCAGTGACCGGAGGGCTGGGGCCAACGTCCTGACTTTC

len: 16
abundance: NA
d_gene: TRBD1
v_gene: TRBV19
j_gene: TRBJ1-2
CDR3aa: CASRPAGTGGFYGYTF
CDR3nt: TGTGCCAGTAGACCAGCCGGGACAGGGGGATTCTATGGCTACACCTTC

len: 13
abundance: few
d_gene: NA
v_gene: TRBV2
j_gene: TRBJ1-1
CDR3aa: CASRLSANTEAFF
CDR3nt: TGTGCCAGCAGACTTTCTGCGAACACTGAAGCTTTCTTT

len: 15
abundance: NA
d_gene: NA
v_gene: TRBV5-1
j_gene: TRBJ1-1
CDR3aa: CASSREQVSGTEAFF
CDR3nt: TGCGCCAGCAGCCGCGAACAGGTTTCAGGCACTGAAGCTTTCTTT

len: 15
abundance: NA
d_gene: TRBD1
v_gene: TRBV6-5
j_gene: TRBJ1-1
CDR3aa: CASSLDRGRNTEAFF
CDR3nt: TGTGCCAGCAGTCTGGACAGGGGAAGGAACACTGAAGCTTTCTTT

len: 13
abundance: NA
d_gene: NA
v_gene: TRBV24-1
j_gene: TRBJ2-1
CDR3aa: CATSGLGTPEQFF
CDR3nt: TGTGCCACCAGTGGACTCGGGACACCGGAGCAGTTCTTC

len: 14
abundance: NA
d_gene: NA
v_gene: TRBV25-1
j_gene: TRBJ1-1
CDR3aa: CASSAQGSRGEAFF
CDR3nt: TGTGCCAGCAGTGCACAGGGATCCAGGGGTGAAGCTTTCTTT

len: 17
abundance: NA
d_gene: TRBD1
v_gene: TRBV18
j_gene: TRBJ2-1
CDR3aa: CASSGTDRVGRGNEQFF
CDR3nt: TGTGCCAGCTCAGGCACGGACAGGGTTGGCAGGGGCAATGAGCAGTTCTTC

len: 17
abundance: once
d_gene: NA
v_gene: TRBV5-1
j_gene: TRBJ2-4
CDR3aa: CASSLPQGSHNSDIQYF
CDR3nt: TGCGCCAGCAGCTTGCCACAGGGTTCCCATAATTCTGACATTCAGTACTTC

len: 12
abundance: NA
d_gene: NA
v_gene: TRBV6-5
j_gene: TRBJ1-2
CDR3aa: CASSSRAYGYTF
CDR3nt: TGTGCCAGCAGTTCCCGAGCGTATGGCTACACCTTC

len: 13
abundance: NA
d_gene: NA
v_gene: TRBV6-5
j_gene: TRBJ1-4
CDR3aa: CASIRGGEEKLFF
CDR3nt: TGTGCCAGCATCCGAGGGGGTGAGGAAAAACTGTTTTTT

len: 13
abundance: NA
d_gene: TRBD1
v_gene: TRBV5-1
j_gene: TRBJ1-2
CDR3aa: CASSPGQAYGYTF
CDR3nt: TGCGCCAGCAGCCCGGGACAGGCCTATGGCTACACCTTC

len: 15
abundance: NA
d_gene: NA
v_gene: TRBV11-2
j_gene: TRBJ1-2
CDR3aa: CASSLRKGEKVGYTF
CDR3nt: TGTGCCAGCAGCTTAAGAAAAGGGGAAAAAGTTGGCTACACCTTC

len: 15
abundance: NA
d_gene: TRBD1
v_gene: TRBV11-2
j_gene: TRBJ2-7
CDR3aa: CASSLTTGELYEQYF
CDR3nt: TGTGCCAGCAGCTTAACGACAGGGGAGCTCTACGAGCAGTACTTC